This T cell receptor (beta chain) is from a study of cytomegalovirus exposure and HLA in healthy donors. Overall study findings and caveats: Prior analysis indicated that the majority of TCR beta V segments exhibited productivity approximately 90% or approximately 30% of the time.

The CDR3 covers 14 residues. The germline gives CDR1 MNHEY, CDR2 SVGAGI. The V and J ends lost 2 bases and 8 bases, in that order; junction bases with no gene match: 6. In the case of this clone: Its antigen remains unidentified.

Amplification used 60 Vbeta primers and 13 Jbeta primers. Profiling relied on immunoSEQ multiplex PCR, and the TCRdb table lists in-frame clones only, not all of them. The sample consists of about 150,000 clones, approximately 9% of them appearing once. The sequencing sample was made of PBMCs. This receptor was identified in a male donor in good health and CMV-seronegative. This chain joins TRBV6-5 and TRBJ1-2; 9 bases map to TRBD1. The CDR3 nucleotides are TGTGCCAGCAGTTACGGGGACAGGGCGGCCGGCTACACCTTC. It is translated as CASSYGDRAAGYTF.